These 9 T cell receptor beta chains were all obtained from the same sample, sequenced in a study of T cell clusters in autoimmune cytopenias. TRB rearrangements were amplified by touch-down multiplex PCR with mixed TRB-A/B primers. No DNA is given; TCRdb re-called the multiplex PCR reads and lists each CDR3 protein once. Recorded for this sample: about 5,000 distinct CDR3 sequences. TRB was amplified from 250 ng of peripheral blood genomic DNA per sample. The sequencing input was peripheral blood. These receptors came from a human donor with an autoimmune cytopenia or autoimmune hepatitis (not recorded which).

This chain links TRBV27 with TRBJ2-2; TCRdb's assignment of TRBD2 cannot be checked, as there is no DNA. Germline CDR1 and CDR2: MNHEY and SMNVEV (reference sequence). The CDR3 has 16 amino acids. CDR3 loop: CASSPSGRLQAGELFF.

This clonotype registers medium-sized by frequency. The chain links TRBV12-3 or TRBV12-4 to TRBJ2-5. CDR3 size: 14 residues. CDR3 region: CASRLAGLGETQYF.

This clonotype ranks as medium-sized in terms of frequency. The genes are TRBV11-1 and TRBJ2-3; TCRdb's assignment of TRBD1 cannot be checked, as there is no DNA. The germline V gene has CDR1 SGHAT and CDR2 FQDESV (reference sequence). This CDR3 is built from 14 residues. The CDR3 protein is CASSLRGGTDTQYF.

Measured by frequency, this clonotype is medium-sized (0.01 to 0.1%). The genes are TRBV28 and TRBJ1-4; with no DNA, the TCRdb D assignment of TRBD1 cannot be verified. CDR3 length: 16 amino acids. Germline CDR1 MDHEN, CDR2 SYDVKM. The CDR3 sequence is CASSGHSGGTNEKLFF.

The chain is built from TRBV5-1 and TRBJ2-1; with no DNA, the TCRdb D assignment of TRBD2 cannot be verified. The germline CDR1 and CDR2 sequences are SGHRS and YFSETQ. The CDR3 is made up of 12 amino acids. The CDR3 is CASSTGLNEQFF.

V is TRBV6-2 or TRBV6-3 and J is TRBJ1-1; the D call of TRBD1 rests on TCRdb alone, since no DNA is present to check it. The germline CDR1 and CDR2 sequences are MNHEY and SVGEGT. The CDR3 extends over 13 amino acids. The CDR3 spells CASTRTGNTEAFF.

Considering frequency, this clonotype is medium-sized. V usage is TRBV19 and J usage is TRBJ2-5; TCRdb's D call of TRBD2 is untestable without DNA. The CDR3 runs 16 residues. Germline V gene sequence: CDR1 LNHDA, CDR2 SQIVND (reference sequence). The CDR3 loop reads CASSMLGSGGQETQYF.

The chain is built from TRBV19 and TRBJ2-7; with no DNA, the TCRdb D assignment of TRBD1 cannot be verified. The length of the CDR3 is 14 residues. Germline CDR1 LNHDA, CDR2 SQIVND (reference sequence). The CDR3 sequence: CASSISQGSNEQYF. The whole variable domain, remainder taken from reference TRBV19 and TRBJ2-7, is DGGITQSPKYLFRKEGQNVTLSCEQNLNHDAMYWYRQDPGQGLRLIYYSQIVNDFQKGDIAEGYSVSREKKESFPLTVTSAQKNPTAFYLCASSISQGSNEQYFGPGTRLTVT.

Judged by frequency, this clonotype is medium-sized. This chain joins TRBV6-5 and TRBJ2-5; TCRdb gives TRBD2 as the D gene, but with no DNA this cannot be confirmed. CDR1 is MNHEY and CDR2 is SVGAGI in the germline V gene. The CDR3 loop spans 15 amino acids. The CDR3 loop reads CASSHLTGGEETQYF.